Presented here are 28 T cell receptor beta chains from one specimen sequenced in a study of blood T cell repertoires in COVID-19. Assay used: immunoSEQ multiplex PCR; TCRdb lists only in-frame clones, some missing. Among more than 300,000 clones listed, around 87% were seen once. Source material: peripheral blood. Source of these receptors: a woman in her 50s with COVID-19, enrolled during active disease.

This sequence joins TRBV6-2 or TRBV6-3 and TRBJ1-1; D is uncertain. Germline V lookup: CDR1 MNHEY, CDR2 SVGEGT. V was pared by 2 bases and J by 7 bases, with 14 bases between. CDR3 size: 14 residues. The DNA of the CDR3 is TGTGCCAGCAGTTACAGGCTCGAGCGGCTTGAAGCTTTCTTT. The encoded protein is CASSYRLERLEAFF.

The CDR3 DNA reads TGTGCCAGCTCACCAACCTCACTAGGCGGCACAGATACGCAGTATTTT. Residues: CASSPTSLGGTDTQYF. V is TRBV18 and J is TRBJ2-3; D is perhaps TRBD2 (5 bases). This CDR3 is 16 amino acids long. The V gene's germline CDR1 is KGHSH and CDR2 LQKENI. V was clipped by 2 bases and J by 1 base, with 13 bases between them.

J is TRBJ2-3 and V is TRBV7-9; 10 nucleotides align to TRBD2. V lost 4 bases and J lost 6; bases outside the gene matches: 13. The length of the CDR3 is 17 residues. Germline assignment: CDR1 SEHNR and CDR2 FQNEAQ (reference sequence). The CDR3 bases are TGTGCCAGCAGCTCCCGGGCTCCTAGCGGGAGTAGGGATACGCAGTATTTT. Protein product: CASSSRAPSGSRDTQYF.

Turning to this clone: One junction end disagrees with the germline gene, perhaps due to a read error. This chain links TRBV27 with TRBJ2-1, with 7 positions matching TRBD2. The germline V gene encodes CDR1 MNHEY and CDR2 SMNVEV (reference sequence). This CDR3 contains 17 residues. The CDR3 reads CASSPPRGREGYSEQFF. For the CDR3, the DNA is TGTGCCAGCAGTCCACCCCGGGGGAGGGAGGGCTACAGTGAGCAGTTCTTC.

V usage is TRBV24-1 and J usage is TRBJ1-2; D is unclear. Germline assignment: CDR1 KGHDR and CDR2 SFDVKD. This CDR3 has 12 residues. The V gene lost 5 bases and the J gene lost 5 bases, with 8 bases spanning the gap. CDR3 loop: CATSVRDYGYTF. For the CDR3, the DNA is TGTGCCACCAGTGTGAGGGATTATGGCTACACCTTC.

The chain is built from TRBV5-1 and TRBJ2-3; D is perhaps TRBD1 (6 bases). The V and J ends lost 1 base and 3 bases respectively, with 15 bases between them. The CDR3 runs 16 residues. CDR1 SGHRS and CDR2 YFSETQ come from the germline V gene. The CDR3 sequence: CASSLRGTGLTDTQYF. CDR3 nucleotide sequence: TGCGCCAGCAGCTTGAGGGGCACAGGGTTGACAGATACGCAGTATTTT.

This clone was recorded only once. One end of the junction varies from germline; a read error may be responsible. The rearrangement links TRBV27 to TRBJ1-1; no definite D call. CDR3 length equals 17 residues. The germline gives CDR1 MNHEY, CDR2 SMNVEV (reference sequence). This CDR3 reads CASPQLGYQSLITGVHF. CDR3 coding DNA: TGTGCCAGCCCCCAACTAGGGTACCAGTCCCTAATAACGGGTGTTCACTTT.

V gene TRBV19 combines with J gene TRBJ1-6, with 7 bases aligning to TRBD1. In germline, CDR1 is LNHDA, CDR2 SQIVND (reference sequence). This CDR3 is built from 14 residues. Germline trimming cut 9 bases from V and 6 bases from J; bases unmatched to any gene: 8. The CDR3 protein is CASQPGQFNSPLHF. In DNA form, the CDR3 reads TGTGCCAGCCAACCGGGACAGTTTAATTCACCCCTCCACTTT.

V and J are TRBV2 and TRBJ2-2, with 8 bases identical to TRBD2. Germline lookup yields CDR1 SNHLY and CDR2 FYNNEI. This CDR3 is 16 amino acids long. With V trimmed by 7 bases and J by 3 bases, 10 bases remained unmatched. Here the CDR3 DNA reads TGTGCCAGCACCTCAGAAGCGGGAGAGGACACCGGGGAGCTGTTTTTT. Translation gives CASTSEAGEDTGELFF.

The sample holds a few counts of this clone. The chain recombines TRBV4-1 with TRBJ2-2; D is unresolved. V was shortened by 3 bases and J by 14 bases, with 10 bases between the two germline ends. This CDR3 region has 11 residues. Germline CDR1 reads MGHRA; CDR2 reads YSYEKL. CDR3 sequence reads: CASSQSSTLFF. CDR3 sequence (DNA): TGCGCCAGCAGCCAGAGTTCGACACTGTTTTTT.

Regarding this clone: Other DNA variants within this sample encode the same CDR3. The J gene is TRBJ1-5, the V gene TRBV11-2; D is unclear. Germline V CDR1 and CDR2: SGHAT, FQNNGV. CDR3 size: 15 residues. The V and J ends lost 0 bases and 2 bases respectively, with 8 bases between them. CDR3 sequence (DNA): TGTGCCAGCAGCTTAGACGGGCGGGGCAATCAGCCCCAGCATTTT. It translates to CASSLDGRGNQPQHF.

This chain uses TRBV19 with TRBJ1-3, with D uncertain. Germline V gene sequence: CDR1 LNHDA, CDR2 SQIVND (reference sequence). V shed 3 bases and J shed 0 bases, with 12 bases lying between them. The CDR3 loop spans 16 amino acids. The CDR3 is CASSIARGFSGNTIYF. CDR3 DNA sequence: TGTGCCAGTAGTATCGCCCGGGGTTTCTCTGGAAACACCATATATTTT.

The chain carries TRBV27 and TRBJ2-7; 7 bases match TRBD2. CDR1 MNHEY and CDR2 SMNVEV come from the germline V gene (reference sequence). The junction had 6 bases not matched to a gene; V was cut back by 10 bases and J by 3 bases. This CDR3 comprises 12 residues. CDR3 nucleotides: TGTGCCACTGGGGAGGGCCTCTACGAGCAGTACTTC. Its protein product is CATGEGLYEQYF.

The rearrangement joins TRBV9 to TRBJ2-7; TRBD2 agrees at 7 bases. CDR3 size: 14 residues. Germline V gene lookup returns CDR1 SGDLS and CDR2 YYNGEE. The J segment lost 2 bases and the V segment lost 2 bases, leaving 4 bases of the junction unmatched. CDR3 region: CASSVSGLAYEQYF. As DNA, the CDR3 is TGTGCCAGCAGCGTTAGTGGACTAGCCTACGAGCAGTACTTC.

The chain uses TRBV7-2 and TRBJ1-2; possible D gene TRBD1, 5 bases. V was pared by 7 bases and J by 4 bases, with 16 bases between. The CDR3 loop spans 14 amino acids. Germline V lookup: CDR1 SGHTA, CDR2 FQGNSA. The CDR3 is CASILIRRGYGYTF. CDR3 nucleotide sequence: TGTGCCAGCATTCTAATCAGGAGGGGCTATGGCTACACCTTC.

This clone has a single count. The chain has TRBV11-3 and TRBJ1-4, with 7 bases identical to TRBD1. The CDR3 is made up of 14 amino acids. Per germline, CDR1 SGHNT and CDR2 YENEEA. V lost 7 bases and J lost 8; bases outside the gene matches: 10. The CDR3 region is CASNQQGKGEKLFF. Here the CDR3 DNA reads TGTGCCAGCAACCAACAGGGGAAAGGGGAAAAACTGTTTTTT.

The CDR3 is CAISESGDRAYNEQFF. As DNA, the CDR3 is TGTGCCATCAGTGAGTCGGGGGACAGGGCCTACAATGAGCAGTTCTTC. V usage is TRBV10-3 and J usage is TRBJ2-1; 9 bases match TRBD1. The germline CDR1 and CDR2 sequences are ENHRY and SYGVKD. With 0 bases clipped from V and 2 bases from J, the junction kept 2 bases outside the gene matches. The CDR3 is made up of 16 amino acids.

V gene TRBV7-9 combines with J gene TRBJ1-4; D not resolved. Germline assignment: CDR1 SEHNR and CDR2 FQNEAQ (reference sequence). V lost 6 bases and J 4 bases, leaving 12 bases between the germline ends. CDR3 size: 14 residues. In DNA, the CDR3 is TGTGCCAGCAGACCCCTGCGGGGTAATGAAAAACTGTTTTTT. Its protein product is CASRPLRGNEKLFF.

The V and J genes are TRBV4-1 and TRBJ2-1; 8 bases fit TRBD2. The germline V gene has CDR1 MGHRA and CDR2 YSYEKL. The length of the CDR3 is 15 residues. V trimming: 4 bases; J trimming: 3 bases; junction bases outside the gene matches: 5. CDR3 in DNA: TGCGCCAGCAGCCTACTAGCGGCCCTCTACAATGAGCAGTTCTTC. Residues: CASSLLAALYNEQFF.

This clone was counted between two and nine times. The DNA of the CDR3 is TGCGCCAGCAGCTCCGGGACAGGGCCCTACGAGCAGTACTTC. Its translation: CASSSGTGPYEQYF. The rearrangement uses TRBV5-1 and TRBJ2-7; 9 nucleotides agree with TRBD1. This CDR3 has 14 amino acids. Germline V gene sequence: CDR1 SGHRS, CDR2 YFSETQ. The junction had 3 bases not matched to a gene; V was cut back by 3 bases and J by 2 bases. Filled out from reference TRBV5-1 and TRBJ2-7, the complete variable domain reads KAGVTQTPRYLIKTRGQQVTLSCSPISGHRSVSWYQQTPGQGLQFLFEYFSETQRNKGNFPGRFSGRQFSNSRSEMNVSTLELGDSALYLCASSSGTGPYEQYFGPGTRLTVT.

The chain's CDR3 is CATHRDFDNEQFF. CDR3 sequence (DNA): TGTGCCACGCACCGGGACTTCGACAATGAGCAGTTCTTC. This sequence joins TRBV6-5 and TRBJ2-1, with TRBD2 as a possible D gene (6 bases). The CDR3 spans 13 residues. From germline, CDR1 is MNHEY and CDR2 SVGAGI. Trimming stripped 10 bases from V and 5 bases from J, with 15 bases between.

V gene TRBV5-8 combines with J gene TRBJ2-7; 7 bases map to TRBD1. V lost 4 bases, J lost 4 bases, and 8 bases stayed unmatched. Germline CDR1 is SGHTS and CDR2 is YDEGEE. This CDR3 has 14 amino acids. CDR3 sequence (DNA): TGTGCCAGCAGCCGATCCGGGACAGCATACGAGCAGTACTTC. As protein: CASSRSGTAYEQYF.

The chain carries TRBV10-1 and TRBJ2-1; D gene uncertain. The germline gives CDR1 WNHNN, CDR2 SYGVQD (reference sequence). The V end lost 11 bases, the J end lost 2 bases, and 10 bases lay between the germline ends. The CDR3 contains 12 residues. In DNA, the CDR3 is TGCGCCTCCCGGTCCCCCTACAATGAGCAGTTCTTC. Translated, it gives CASRSPYNEQFF.

The V call is TRBV18, the J call TRBJ1-6; weak D call: TRBD1 (5 bases). This CDR3 spans 15 amino acids. Per the germline V gene, CDR1 is KGHSH and CDR2 is LQKENI. V was cut by 3 bases and J by 4 bases, with 10 bases left in between. CDR3 DNA sequence: TGTGCCAGCTCACCGGGGCAGGCATATAATTCACCCCTCCACTTT. It translates to CASSPGQAYNSPLHF.

V gene TRBV4-1 combines with J gene TRBJ2-1; 12 nucleotides agree with TRBD2. Germline loops: CDR1 MGHRA, CDR2 YSYEKL. Trimming removed 0 bases from V and 6 bases from J; junction bases left unmatched: 9. The CDR3 consists of 18 residues. Here the CDR3 DNA reads TGCGCCAGCAGCCAAGATCCCCTAGCGGGAGGGCCGGTCAATGAGCAGTTCTTC. Protein sequence: CASSQDPLAGGPVNEQFF.

The genes are TRBV5-5 and TRBJ1-1, with a tentative D call TRBD1 (6 bases). V lost 4 bases and J lost 3, with 22 bases in between. The CDR3 totals 17 residues. CDR1 SGHKS and CDR2 YYEKEE come from the germline V gene (reference sequence). CDR3 DNA: TGTGCCAGCAGCGCCGGTACATGGGCAGGGGCGGACACTGAAGCTTTCTTT. Translation gives CASSAGTWAGADTEAFF.

This sequence joins TRBV9 and TRBJ2-3; 10 bases fit TRBD1. CDR3 length equals 16 residues. CDR1 is SGDLS, CDR2 YYNGEE, per germline. After removal of 4 bases from V and 2 bases from J, the junction contained 7 bases not matched to a gene. As DNA, the CDR3 is TGTGCCAGCAGCCGAAGGACAGGGGGACTCACAGATACGCAGTATTTT. This sequence encodes CASSRRTGGLTDTQYF. Supplemented by reference TRBV9 and TRBJ2-3, the full variable domain reads DSGVTQTPKHLITATGQRVTLRCSPRSGDLSVYWYQQSLDQGLQFLIQYYNGEERAKGNILERFSAQQFPDLHSELNLSSLELGDSALYFCASSRRTGGLTDTQYFGPGTRLTVL.

The chain joins TRBV4-2 to TRBJ2-7; weak D call: TRBD2 (6 bases). Germline CDR1 is LGHNA and CDR2 is YNFKEQ. There are 15 residues in the CDR3. Trimming removed 1 base from V and 3 bases from J, with 13 bases in between. The CDR3 nucleotides read TGTGCCAGCAGCCAAGGGGGCGGGAACCTCTACGAGCAGTACTTC. Protein product: CASSQGGGNLYEQYF.